This T cell receptor beta chain was captured by sequencing in a study of beta chain features in type 1 diabetes. Expressed TCRB transcripts were sequenced because the entire RNA isolate underwent reverse transcription. Naive, central memory and regulatory T cell samples yielded about 4 million reads on average. Measured with immunoSEQ multiplex PCR; TCRdb has only the in-frame clones, and not every one. This table holds hundreds of thousands of clones, over 9.5% found once. On this clone: Its cognate antigen is unknown.

Cells sorted by CD45RO/CCR7/CD25/CD127/CD95/CD27 comprised CD4+ naive, central memory, regulatory and stem cell-like memory cells. Germline assignment: CDR1 SGHRS and CDR2 YFSETQ. The V gene lost 0 bases and the J gene lost 5 bases, with 14 bases spanning the gap. The CDR3 is 15 residues long. Broader study findings: Cells with high TCR expression could be over-represented when cDNA is sequenced.

The chain employs TRBV5-1 and TRBJ1-2, with D perhaps matching TRBD1 (6 bases). The sample consisted of naive CD4+ T cells from blood. The origin of this receptor is a young woman in good health. The CDR3 spells CASSLDWTESYGYTF. In DNA, the CDR3 is TGCGCCAGCAGCTTGGATTGGACAGAATCTTATGGCTACACCTTC. Together with reference TRBV5-1 and TRBJ1-2, the CDR3 gives the full variable domain: KAGVTQTPRYLIKTRGQQVTLSCSPISGHRSVSWYQQTPGQGLQFLFEYFSETQRNKGNFPGRFSGRQFSNSRSEMNVSTLELGDSALYLCASSLDWTESYGYTFGSGTRLTVV.